This entry lists 9 T cell receptor beta chains sequenced from one sample in a study of shared clonotypes between healthy human individuals. Using immunoSEQ multiplex PCR, the repertoire was profiled, and TCRdb retains in-frame clones only, with some absent. This table holds roughly 2.6 million clones, roughly 92% found once. The sample taken for sequencing was naive CD4+ T cells sorted from blood. Stated subset: CD45RA+ positively selected. These receptors were obtained from a man aged 18 to 29 in good health.

CDR3 bases: TGTGCCAGCAGTTACTCGTTCCATAGCAATCAGCCCCAGCATTTT. Translation: CASSYSFHSNQPQHF. The chain employs TRBV6-6 and TRBJ1-5; D is uncertain. Germline CDR1 reads MNHNY; CDR2 reads SVGAGI (reference sequence). The V gene lost 0 bases and the J gene lost 0 bases, with 6 bases spanning the gap. This CDR3 comprises 15 residues.

A note on this clone: This may arise from a read error, as a much more abundant clone is one base away. V and J are TRBV13 and TRBJ2-7, with unresolved D. The V and J ends lost 5 bases and 1 base respectively, with 3 bases between them. CDR3 length: 11 residues. Germline-derived CDR1 and CDR2 are PRHDT and FYEKMQ (reference sequence). The CDR3 loop reads CASSPSYEQYF. The DNA of the CDR3 is TGTGCCAGCAGCCCTTCCTACGAGCAGTACTTC.

The CDR3 DNA follows: TGTGCCAGCAGCTTGCGACTAGCGGGCACAGATACGCAGTATTTT. Its translation: CASSLRLAGTDTQYF. This rearrangement joins TRBV5-8 to TRBJ2-3, with 9 bases lining up with TRBD2. The ends lost 1 base at V and 1 base at J; junction bases unmatched: 1. The CDR3 covers 15 residues. The germline gives CDR1 SGHTS, CDR2 YDEGEE.

The rearrangement links TRBV5-1 to TRBJ2-3; maybe TRBD2 (5 bases). There are 16 residues in the CDR3. The germline V gene encodes CDR1 SGHRS and CDR2 YFSETQ. Trimming removed 7 bases at V and 6 bases at J, with 24 bases between. CDR3 protein: CASYPGRTGSSDTQYF. The DNA for the CDR3 is TGCGCCAGCTACCCAGGACGTACGGGGTCGAGTGATACGCAGTATTTT. The full variable domain, rest sourced from reference TRBV5-1 and TRBJ2-3, is KAGVTQTPRYLIKTRGQQVTLSCSPISGHRSVSWYQQTPGQGLQFLFEYFSETQRNKGNFPGRFSGRQFSNSRSEMNVSTLELGDSALYLCASYPGRTGSSDTQYFGPGTRLTVL.

The chain's CDR3 is CASSLEDRVETQYF. In nucleotides, the CDR3 is TGCGCCAGCAGCTTGGAGGACAGGGTGGAGACCCAGTACTTC. The rearrangement links TRBV5-1 to TRBJ2-5, with 8 bases matching TRBD1. From germline, CDR1 is SGHRS and CDR2 YFSETQ. The CDR3 sequence is 14 residues long. V was pared by 0 bases and J by 5 bases, with 3 bases of the junction left unmatched.

As to this clone: This specimen includes other DNA sequences encoding the same CDR3. V and J are TRBV20-1 and TRBJ2-5; D is undetermined. The CDR3 extends over 10 amino acids. V was pared by 5 bases and J by 5 bases, with 6 bases between. From germline, CDR1 is DFQATT and CDR2 SNEGSKA (reference sequence). The DNA of the CDR3 is TGCAGTGCTGGAGTTGAGACCCAGTACTTC. It yields the protein CSAGVETQYF.

The chain has TRBV7-2 and TRBJ1-2; the D is unclear. CDR3 length: 15 residues. Trimming cost V 1 base and J 0 bases, with 9 bases left between them. The germline V gene encodes CDR1 SGHTA and CDR2 FQGNSA. The CDR3 region has the DNA TGTGCCAGCAGCTTAGGCAGGAATGCTAACTATGGCTACACCTTC. This gives the protein CASSLGRNANYGYTF.

The chain links TRBV11-2 to TRBJ1-3; 7 bases fit TRBD1. The CDR3 contains 14 residues. The junction had 4 bases not matched to a gene; V was cut back by 1 base and J by 7 bases. Germline lookup yields CDR1 SGHAT and CDR2 FQNNGV. The DNA for the CDR3 is TGTGCCAGCAGCTTAGTGGACAGGAGCAACACCATATATTTT. It encodes CASSLVDRSNTIYF.

V usage is TRBV10-1 and J usage is TRBJ2-3; TRBD1 aligns across 9 bases. The CDR3 totals 16 residues. The V gene's germline CDR1 is WNHNN and CDR2 SYGVQD (reference sequence). Unmatched junction bases numbered 6, after V lost 5 bases and J lost 0 bases. CDR3 amino acids: CASSLVQGASTDTQYF. CDR3 coding DNA: TGCGCCAGCAGTCTGGTACAGGGGGCGAGCACAGATACGCAGTATTTT.